The rows below give T cell receptor beta chains drawn from one sample of a study of shared clonotypes between healthy human individuals. The method was immunoSEQ multiplex PCR; TCRdb's version includes in-frame clones alone and lacks a portion of them. The table has under 2,000,000 clones, about 95% seen once. The specimen sequenced was naive CD8+ T cells sorted from blood. The receptor set was obtained from a man younger than 35 in good health. Both conserved end residues are part of each CDR3. Fields, in order: CDR3 length, V gene, J gene, CDR3 protein.

15	TRBV4-1	TRBJ2-3	CASSQSRRLTDTQYF
18	TRBV7-8	TRBJ1-5	CASSLEGRQSYSNQPQHF
14	TRBV9	TRBJ2-5	CASSVEAGAETQYF
16	TRBV9	TRBJ1-2	CASSVASEGGIYGYTF
14	TRBV7-9	TRBJ2-7	CASSSPGAPHEQYF
15	TRBV28	TRBJ2-7	CASSPGTTSSYEQYF
15	TRBV4-1	TRBJ2-2	CASRTTGGKGGELFF
16	TRBV6-5	TRBJ2-7	CASSYSNGAVSYEQYF
17	TRBV7-9	TRBJ2-6	CASSPTVYNSGANVLTF
17	TRBV7-6	TRBJ2-2	CASSPLNSVLNTGELFF
16	TRBV12-5	TRBJ2-7	CASGNPGQGASYEQYF
12	TRBV9	TRBJ2-1	CASSGSGSEQFF
14	TRBV28	TRBJ1-5	CASRQGASNQPQHF
14	TRBV6-5	TRBJ2-7	CASSYGTGLREQYF
15	TRBV7-9	TRBJ1-2	CASSLGTPGVDGYTF
17	TRBV7-3	TRBJ2-2	CASSPLGTGGSTGELFF
14	TRBV19	TRBJ2-7	CASSYRQADYEQYF
15	TRBV19	TRBJ1-6	CASSLWSSYNSPLHF
15	TRBV10-3	TRBJ2-7	CAIRPDRGWDYEQYF
12	TRBV6-1	TRBJ1-2	CASSETEDGYTF